The rows below give T cell receptor beta chains drawn from one sample of a study of CD8+CD57+ T cells in acquired aplastic anemia. TCRdb called the reads again in MiXCR, with one record for every CDR3 protein. The sample lists around 180,000 distinct CDR3 sequences, under 75% occurring once. The material sequenced was sorted CD4+, CD8+, or CD8+CD57+ T cells (not recorded which) from PBMCs. The receptors come from a human donor in good health. CDR3s include the opening cysteine and the closing phenylalanine or tryptophan. The order of the fields is V gene, J gene, clone size, D gene, CDR3 DNA, CDR3 protein. The D gene is left open where the match is weak. The listing skips clone size in some rows; elsewhere it reads once, few, many or a size class.

>TRBV29-1|TRBJ2-3|NA|NA
TGCAGTGGTCCTCTAGCAGGAGCGGGAGATACGCAGTATTTT
CSGPLAGAGDTQYF
>TRBV19|TRBJ2-1|NA|NA
TGTGCCAGTAGTATAGGGGCTAGCAGATCCTACAATGAGCAGTTCTTC
CASSIGASRSYNEQFF
>TRBV7-6|TRBJ2-5|NA|TRBD2
TGTGCCAGCAGCTTATTAAACGGACTAGCGATCCAAGAGACCCAGTACTTC
CASSLLNGLAIQETQYF
>TRBV20-1|TRBJ2-5|once|TRBD1
TGCAGTGCTAGAGTCCAGGGGGCGAAAGAGACCCAGTACTTC
CSARVQGAKETQYF
>TRBV6-2/TRBV6-3|TRBJ2-5|NA|TRBD2
TGTGCCAGCACCCAGAGGGTGCGGGGGGGTTTAGAGACCCAGTACTTC
CASTQRVRGGLETQYF
>TRBV7-3|TRBJ2-5|NA|NA
TGTGCCAGTAGTAGTACAGAACAAGAGACCCAGTACTTC
CASSSTEQETQYF
>TRBV24-1|TRBJ2-1|NA|TRBD1
TGTGCCACCAGTGATCCTGGGACAGGGCAAGAAGATGAGCAGTTCTTC
CATSDPGTGQEDEQFF
>TRBV2|TRBJ2-1|NA|NA
TGTGCCAGCAGTGCCCTAGCGGAGGGGGGTGAGCAGTTCTTC
CASSALAEGGEQFF
>TRBV20-1|TRBJ2-3|NA|NA
TGCAGTGCTAGAGATCGTGACGTGGGGGGTACGCAGTATTTT
CSARDRDVGGTQYF
>TRBV7-2|TRBJ2-7|NA|NA
TGTGCCAGCAGCTTCTCGGCATTCCAGTACTTC
CASSFSAFQYF
>TRBV19|TRBJ1-6|NA|NA
TGTGCCAGTAGTATAGCGGCAGGGGCCGTCGGATCACCCCTCCACTTT
CASSIAAGAVGSPLHF
>TRBV9|TRBJ2-3|NA|TRBD1
TGTGCCAGCAGCGTTGCGGGACAGGGGACAGATACGCAGTATTTT
CASSVAGQGTDTQYF
>TRBV19|TRBJ2-2|NA|NA
TGTGCCAGTAGGCCAGGGGTGAACACCGGGGAGCTGTTTTTT
CASRPGVNTGELFF
>TRBV7-2|TRBJ1-1|NA|NA
TGTGCCAGCAGTTACCCTTTGGGGGGCAATGAGCAGTTCTTT
CASSYPLGGNEQFF
>TRBV5-4|TRBJ2-1|NA|NA
TGTGCCAGCAGCTTGGTAGGGGCGGTTGAGCAGTTCTTC
CASSLVGAVEQFF
>TRBV20-1|TRBJ2-7|many|TRBD1
TGCAGTGCGAGGACAGGGGCGACCTACGAGCAGTACTTC
CSARTGATYEQYF
>TRBV7-6|TRBJ2-3|NA|NA
TGTGCCAGCAGCCCAGAGGGGGGCACAGATACGCAGTATTTT
CASSPEGGTDTQYF
>TRBV9|TRBJ2-7|NA|NA
TGTGCCAGCAGCGTAGAGGGGGGACTCTCCTACGAGCAGTACTTC
CASSVEGGLSYEQYF
>TRBV10-3|TRBJ2-7|NA|NA
TGTGCCATCAGTGAAGAACTCCTGAGCTCCTACGAGCAGTACTTC
CAISEELLSSYEQYF
>TRBV20-1|TRBJ2-3|few|TRBD2
TGCAGTGCTAGATCGTCCGGGGGGTACGATACGCAGTATTTT
CSARSSGGYDTQYF
>TRBV27|TRBJ2-5|NA|NA
TGTGCCAGCAGCTACGATGGCAGAGGAGAGACCCAGTACTTC
CASSYDGRGETQYF
>TRBV29-1|TRBJ2-1|many|TRBD1
TGCAGCGCAGAAGACAGGGTCGAGCAGTTCTTC
CSAEDRVEQFF
>TRBV15|TRBJ1-6|few|NA
TGTGCCACCAGCCCCATGAAGGGTTCAGGATCACCCCTCCACTTT
CATSPMKGSGSPLHF
>TRBV4-2|TRBJ2-1|many|TRBD1
TGTGCCAGCAGCCAAGAGTTAGGACAGGGGGCTTACAATGAGCAGTTCTTC
CASSQELGQGAYNEQFF
>TRBV9|TRBJ1-2|NA|NA
TGTGCCAGCAGCGTAGGCGGCAGACCCGCTAACTATGGCTGCACCTTC
CASSVGGRPANYGCTF
>TRBV15|TRBJ1-3|once|TRBD1
TGTGCCACCAGCAGAGAACAGGGGCGTACTGGAAACACCATATATTTT
CATSREQGRTGNTIYF
>TRBV12-3/TRBV12-4|TRBJ2-5|few|NA
TGTGCCAGCAGTCCTGGGGGGACCCAGTACTTC
CASSPGGTQYF
>TRBV7-6|TRBJ1-1|NA|NA
TGTGCCAGCAGCCAGCCGAGAGGAAGGAACACTGAAGCTTTCTTT
CASSQPRGRNTEAFF
>TRBV7-8|TRBJ1-1|NA|NA
TGTGCCAGCAGCGCCTTGGCCGACGGGGGCCCTGAAGCTTTCTTT
CASSALADGGPEAFF
>TRBV7-9|TRBJ2-5|many|NA
TGTGCCAGCAGCCCTTCGGACTCCCTGAGCCAAGAGACCCAGTACTTC
CASSPSDSLSQETQYF
>TRBV20-1|TRBJ2-1|once|TRBD2
TGCAGTGCTAGAACGGGGGGGCCAGGGAATGAGCAGTTCTTC
CSARTGGPGNEQFF
>TRBV5-6|TRBJ2-7|few|TRBD1
TGTGCCAGCAGCTGGAGGGGGACAGGGCTCTACGAGCAGTACTTC
CASSWRGTGLYEQYF
>TRBV24-1|TRBJ1-5|NA|NA
TGTGCCACCAGTGATCACAGGGTAGGGCAGCCCCAGCATTTT
CATSDHRVGQPQHF
>TRBV6-2/TRBV6-3|TRBJ1-1|many|NA
TGTGCCAGCAGCCCACAGGGCGACACTGAAGCTTTCTTT
CASSPQGDTEAFF
>TRBV7-8|TRBJ1-1|NA|NA
TGTGCCAGCAGCTTGTCCAGGAACGTAATGAACACTGAAGCTTTCTTT
CASSLSRNVMNTEAFF
>TRBV7-2|TRBJ2-6|NA|NA
TGTGCCAGCAGCCTTGACAGCTCTGGGGCCAACGTCCTGACTTTC
CASSLDSSGANVLTF
>TRBV6-5|TRBJ2-7|NA|NA
TGTGCCAGCAGTTACGAGGGGGGGCAGTACTTC
CASSYEGGQYF
>TRBV3-2|TRBJ2-7|NA|NA
TGTGCCAGCAGCCGGGTAGCCCACCGGCGCGAGCAGTACTTC
CASSRVAHRREQYF
>TRBV7-9|TRBJ1-1|NA|TRBD1
TGTGCCAGCAGCCTAACAGGGGGTGTTGCTGAAGCTTTCTTT
CASSLTGGVAEAFF